The TCR beta chain described here comes from a study of neoadjuvant anti-PD-1 for oral cavity cancer. Overall study context: Around day 43, patients without progression received a fourth nivolumab dose before surgery.

Patients were newly diagnosed with stage II-IVA oral cavity squamous cell carcinoma without prior systemic or radiation treatment. Data came from immunoSEQ multiplex PCR; TCRdb stores just in-frame clones and leaves some out. Seen here are 50,000 to 65,000 clones, around 85% observed once, and the top ten hold 2.6%. Germline-derived CDR1 and CDR2 are MNHEY and SMNVEV (reference sequence). Unmatched junction bases numbered 13, after V lost 5 bases and J lost 5 bases. The CDR3 loop spans 16 amino acids. The clonotype originates from a person between 35 and 79 years old with oral cavity squamous cell carcinoma. This chain joins TRBV27 and TRBJ2-7; 9 bases align to TRBD1. This specimen consisted of PBMCs, obtained before nivolumab (anti-PD-1) treatment. DNA for the CDR3: TGTGCCAGCAGTAGAAAACTACAGGGGGCGCGCAACGAGCAGTACTTC. Translated, it gives CASSRKLQGARNEQYF.